Reported below is one T cell receptor beta chain. One end of the junction fails to match germline, which may point to a read error. MiXCR was run by TCRdb on the RT-PCR reads, yielding one entry per CDR3 protein. The repertoire holds hundreds of thousands of distinct CDR3 sequences, about 10% seen once, with more than 9.5% in the top ten. Germline V lookup: CDR1 SGHTA, CDR2 FQGNSA. This CDR3 has 14 residues. This specimen comes from a study of response to subunit inactivated influenza vaccine. This same sample was also taken into another study, of T cells expressing NK-cell markers. This second study says: UMIs accompanied the 5'RACE template switching by which TCR beta cDNA was made.

This chain connects TRBV7-2 to TRBJ1-3; D is perhaps TRBD1 (5 bases). The origin of this receptor is a man in his forties or fifties who received an inactivated influenza vaccine. The sequenced sample was PBMCs from blood, obtained on the day of vaccination. The CDR3 nucleotides are TGTGCCAGCAGCCCCCCACTTGCAGGGACGAAACATTCCTTT. Its protein product is CASSPPLAGTKHSF.